Here is one T cell receptor (beta chain) with its context. Its antigen is not known. V was cut by 3 bases and J by 2 bases, with 13 bases left in between. The CDR3 length is 15 residues. Germline assignment: CDR1 MNHNS and CDR2 SASEGT. Survey level was the resolution at which the v3.0 immunoSEQ assay ran. Assay: immunoSEQ multiplex PCR; the TCRdb copy retains only in-frame clones and omits some. The repertoire has some 17,000 clones, over 60% of them found once; the top ten carry approximately 16%. The record originates from a study of long-term antiretroviral therapy in people with HIV. Study conclusions and caveats: Versus controls, repertoires in people with HIV had narrower CDR3 length ranges.

Going into DNA extraction, samples held about 0.95-10 million cryopreserved PBMC. The sample here was unsorted PBMCs, taken roughly 2.4 years before starting antiretroviral therapy. The receptor comes from a woman in her forties or fifties with HIV. This chain joins TRBV6-1 and TRBJ2-5; no definite D call. The CDR3 nucleotides are TGTGCCAGCAGTGACCTCGACATCAGACAAGAGACCCAGTACTTC. It translates to CASSDLDIRQETQYF.